The next 24 T cell receptor beta chains were all read from a single sample in a study of T cells in Graves' hyperthyroidism and ophthalmopathy. Using RNA transcripts as the source, TCR beta CDR3 regions were amplified. Carried out on the TCR CDR3, a first-round RT-PCR used the HTBI primer set. MiXCR, applied by TCRdb to the multiplex PCR reads, yields one record per CDR3 protein. The sample has around 600,000 distinct CDR3 sequences, 13% to 15% seen once; the top ten hold approximately 6.4%. Sequencing was carried out using blood. These receptors all stem from a woman under 30 with Graves' ophthalmopathy.

This clonotype showed up many times. The chain carries TRBV28 and TRBJ1-2, with a tentative D call TRBD1 (5 bases). Germline lookup yields CDR1 MDHEN and CDR2 SYDVKM. V lost 3 bases, J lost 4 bases, and 18 bases lay in between. This CDR3 comprises 16 residues. The CDR3 is CASSLQGSIPPYGYTF. CDR3 bases: TGTGCCAGCAGTTTGCAGGGTTCCATCCCCCCCTATGGCTACACCTTC.

This chain links TRBV9 with TRBJ1-3; possible D gene TRBD1, 5 bases. CDR1 SGDLS and CDR2 YYNGEE come from the germline V gene. The CDR3 has 16 amino acids. With 4 bases removed from V and 2 bases from J, the gap between germline ends came to 16 bases. The CDR3 sequence: CASSNIGRGAGNTIYF. The CDR3, as DNA: TGTGCCAGCAGCAACATTGGAAGAGGGGCTGGAAACACCATATATTTT. Full variable domain (remainder filled in from reference TRBV9 and TRBJ1-3): DSGVTQTPKHLITATGQRVTLRCSPRSGDLSVYWYQQSLDQGLQFLIQYYNGEERAKGNILERFSAQQFPDLHSELNLSSLELGDSALYFCASSNIGRGAGNTIYFGEGSWLTVV.

The J gene is TRBJ2-5, the V gene TRBV12-3 or TRBV12-4; 7 positions agree with TRBD1. This CDR3 region has 15 residues. Germline trimming cut 10 bases from V and 2 bases from J; bases unmatched to any gene: 13. The CDR3 DNA sequence: TGTGCCACCAGCCGAGAGACAGGGCCTCAAGAGACCCAGTACTTC. As protein: CATSRETGPQETQYF.

In this sample, this clonotype turned up many times. V is TRBV6-2 or TRBV6-3 and J is TRBJ2-7; TRBD2 agrees at 9 bases. Per germline, CDR1 MNHEY and CDR2 SVGEGT. The CDR3 consists of 14 residues. With V trimmed by 5 bases and J by 4 bases, 6 bases remained unmatched. The CDR3 coding sequence is TGTGCCAGCAGTCTGCGGGAGGGCCGGTACGAGCAGTACTTC. Translated: CASSLREGRYEQYF.

There are many counts of this clonotype. The chain links TRBV7-8 to TRBJ2-7, with D possibly TRBD2 on 5 matching bases. The CDR3 has 15 amino acids. Germline V gene lookup returns CDR1 SGHVS and CDR2 FQNEAQ. The ends were cut back, 5 bases at V and 6 bases at J, with 20 bases in the middle. The DNA for the CDR3 is TGTGCCAGCAGCCGCGGTTGTCGGGGTACTTGCGAGCAGTACTTC. It yields the protein CASSRGCRGTCEQYF.

Many counts were recorded for this clonotype. CDR3 in DNA: TGTGCCAGCAGCGCCACAGGAGAGCAGTACTTC. It specifies CASSATGEQYF. V is TRBV9 and J is TRBJ2-7; a weak D match, TRBD1 (5 bases). The CDR3 contains 11 residues. Per germline, CDR1 SGDLS and CDR2 YYNGEE. V dropped 3 bases and J dropped 7 bases, with 8 bases sitting between them.

This clonotype came up a few times. The rearrangement links TRBV7-8 to TRBJ2-2, with unresolved D. The germline V and J ends were trimmed by 1 base and 1 base, with 10 bases remaining between them. Germline values: CDR1 SGHVS, CDR2 FQNEAQ. This CDR3 is built from 16 residues. The CDR3 reads CASSLDGGMNTGELFF. As DNA, the CDR3 is TGTGCCAGCAGCTTAGATGGCGGAATGAACACCGGGGAGCTGTTTTTT.

The V and J genes are TRBV7-3 and TRBJ2-2, with 8 bases matching TRBD1. The CDR3 loop spans 18 amino acids. V lost 5 bases to trimming and J lost 0 bases; unmatched junction nucleotides: 11. Germline V gene data show CDR1 as SGHTA and CDR2 as FQGTGA. The CDR3, as DNA: TGTGCCAGCAGCCCATCACCTCTCAGGGGGCCGAACACCGGGGAGCTGTTTTTT. It specifies CASSPSPLRGPNTGELFF.

This clonotype was recorded at least ten times. This rearrangement joins TRBV19 to TRBJ1-1, with D possibly being TRBD1 (6 bases). The CDR3 length is 12 residues. Trimming removed 6 bases from V and 4 bases from J, with 9 bases in between. CDR1 and CDR2 from the germline V gene are LNHDA and SQIVND (reference sequence). CDR3 sequence: CASRTGSTEAFF. CDR3 nucleotide sequence: TGTGCCAGTAGAACAGGGTCCACTGAAGCTTTCTTT. Using reference TRBV19 and TRBJ1-1 for the parts outside the CDR3, the full variable domain is DGGITQSPKYLFRKEGQNVTLSCEQNLNHDAMYWYRQDPGQGLRLIYYSQIVNDFQKGDIAEGYSVSREKKESFPLTVTSAQKNPTAFYLCASRTGSTEAFFGQGTRLTVV.

In the case of this clonotype: This may stem from a read error, because a much larger clone lies one nucleotide away. V usage is TRBV10-3 and J usage is TRBJ2-5, with 10 bases that match TRBD2. Trimming cost V 5 bases and J 5 bases; bases outside gene matches: 5. Germline values: CDR1 ENHRY, CDR2 SYGVKD. CDR3 length equals 14 residues. The CDR3 bases are TGTGCCATCAGTCCCACTAGCGGGACGGAGACCCAGTACTTC. It is translated as CAISPTSGTETQYF.

This chain connects TRBV24-1 to TRBJ2-1; 7 bases align to TRBD2. There are 16 residues in the CDR3. Germline values: CDR1 KGHDR, CDR2 SFDVKD. V was pared by 5 bases and J by 2 bases, with 8 bases of the junction left unmatched. The CDR3 region has the DNA TGTGCCACCAGTGCATACAGCGGGGATCCCTACAATGAGCAGTTCTTC. Its translation is CATSAYSGDPYNEQFF.

This clonotype was recorded many times. The chain couples TRBV28 to TRBJ2-2; 7 positions agree with TRBD2. Trimming took 8 bases from V and 7 from J; bases not matched to a gene: 10. This CDR3 is 14 amino acids long. Looked up from germline, CDR1 is MDHEN and CDR2 is SYDVKM. For the CDR3, the DNA is TGTGCCAGCCGCTCTGCGGGAGTACTCGGGGAGCTGTTTTTT. Translation: CASRSAGVLGELFF. Filled out from reference TRBV28 and TRBJ2-2, the complete variable domain reads DVKVTQSSRYLVKRTGEKVFLECVQDMDHENMFWYRQDPGLGLRLIYFSYDVKMKEKGDIPEGYSVSREKKERFSLILESASTNQTSMYLCASRSAGVLGELFFGEGSRLTVL.

The chain combines TRBV12-3 or TRBV12-4 with TRBJ1-4, with a possible D match to TRBD1 (5 bases). V shed 6 bases and J shed 6 bases, with 17 bases lying between them. The CDR3 is 15 amino acids. CDR3 nucleotides: TGTGCCAGCAGCCTTCGAGGGGCGCTCGATGAAAAACTGTTTTTT. Its translation: CASSLRGALDEKLFF.

This clonotype has at least ten counts. The J gene is TRBJ2-5, the V gene TRBV11-2; D is unclear. In germline, CDR1 is SGHAT, CDR2 FQNNGV. Trimming removed 4 bases at V and 2 bases at J, with 14 bases between. CDR3 length: 15 residues. The CDR3 region is CASSSTSGQQETQYF. The CDR3 bases are TGTGCCAGCAGCTCAACCTCCGGGCAACAAGAGACCCAGTACTTC.

This clonotype was counted only a few times. This rearrangement joins TRBV10-3 to TRBJ2-2, with 8 bases matching TRBD1. This CDR3 contains 18 residues. The V and J ends lost 2 bases and 4 bases, in that order; junction bases with no gene match: 12. CDR1 and CDR2 (germline): ENHRY, SYGVKD. In DNA, the CDR3 is TGTGCCATCAGTGAGACCCGCCGGACAGGGCAAAGCACCGGGGAGCTGTTTTTT. Amino acid sequence: CAISETRRTGQSTGELFF.

The chain links TRBV15 to TRBJ1-2; TRBD1 might be the D (6 bases). This CDR3 has 14 residues. Germline-derived CDR1 and CDR2 are LNHNV and YYDKDF (reference sequence). V was clipped by 3 bases and J by 2 bases, with 10 bases between them. Written as DNA, the CDR3 is TGTGCCACCAGCAGTTATGGGGGCAACTATGGCTACACCTTC. This encodes CATSSYGGNYGYTF.

The V call is TRBV6-1, the J call TRBJ1-2; D ambiguous. Trimming cost V 5 bases and J 4 bases, with 20 bases left between them. Germline V gene lookup returns CDR1 MNHNS and CDR2 SASEGT. This CDR3 spans 16 amino acids. This CDR3 is CASSSVGRRRGYGYTF. The CDR3 nucleotides are TGTGCCAGCAGTTCCGTCGGCCGCCGGCGAGGCTATGGCTACACCTTC.

This clonotype was counted only a few times. V and J are TRBV24-1 and TRBJ2-7; a weak D match, TRBD2 (5 bases). Trimming shortened V by 5 bases and J by 2 bases, and 12 bases separated the two germline ends. The CDR3 sequence is 14 residues long. CDR1 is KGHDR, CDR2 SFDVKD, per germline. The DNA for the CDR3 is TGTGCCACCAGTGGAGAGGGCAGGCCCTACGAGCAGTACTTC. Translation gives CATSGEGRPYEQYF.

The chain uses TRBV11-2 and TRBJ2-5; D might be TRBD1 (6 bases). Trimming took 5 bases from V and 4 from J, leaving 14 bases between them. This CDR3 has 14 amino acids. Germline V gives CDR1 SGHAT, CDR2 FQNNGV. CDR3 bases: TGTGCCAGCAGCATCGCAGGGGTGTTAGAGACCCAGTACTTC. It specifies CASSIAGVLETQYF.

This clonotype was detected many times. V gene TRBV2 combines with J gene TRBJ1-1; D remains unclear. The V gene lost 6 bases and the J gene lost 3 bases, with 14 bases spanning the gap. The length of the CDR3 is 14 residues. Germline-derived CDR1 and CDR2 are SNHLY and FYNNEI. The CDR3 here is CASRRTQDYTEAFF. The CDR3 coding sequence is TGTGCCAGCAGACGAACCCAGGATTACACTGAAGCTTTCTTT.

The sample holds many counts of this clonotype. This chain links TRBV9 with TRBJ2-5, with 10 bases identical to TRBD2. The CDR3 has 16 residues. V lost 0 bases to trimming and J lost 2 bases; unmatched junction nucleotides: 4. The germline V gene encodes CDR1 SGDLS and CDR2 YYNGEE. The CDR3 bases are TGTGCCAGCAGCGTAGCTTCGACTAGCGGGCAAGAGACCCAGTACTTC. This encodes CASSVASTSGQETQYF.

The chain joins TRBV29-1 to TRBJ2-7; D remains ambiguous. CDR1 SQVTM and CDR2 ANQGSEA come from the germline V gene. This CDR3 has 12 residues. Trimming cost V 7 bases and J 1 base, with 11 bases left between them. In DNA, the CDR3 is TGCAGCGCCCAAAGGGCTTCCTACGAGCAGTACTTC. Its protein is CSAQRASYEQYF.

This clonotype was seen many times. The V and J genes are TRBV20-1 and TRBJ2-1; D could derive from TRBD1 or TRBD2 (7 bases each). The V end lost 4 bases, the J end lost 6 bases, and 22 bases lay between the germline ends. The CDR3 runs 16 residues. Per the germline V gene, CDR1 is DFQATT and CDR2 is SNEGSKA (reference sequence). The CDR3 coding sequence is TGCAGTGCTACCCACGCGGGGAGGGGGCCGAGCAATGAGCAGTTCTTC. Translating gives CSATHAGRGPSNEQFF.

At least ten counts were recorded for this clonotype. The rearrangement uses TRBV10-3 and TRBJ2-2, with TRBD2 identical over 8 bases. Losses at the gene ends were 10 bases for V and 5 bases for J; bases not matched to a gene: 9. Germline CDR1 ENHRY, CDR2 SYGVKD. The CDR3 spans 14 residues. The CDR3 reads CASGRPIETGELFF. CDR3 DNA sequence: TGTGCCAGCGGGAGGCCGATTGAGACCGGGGAGCTGTTTTTT.